This T cell receptor beta chain was recovered during a study of OX40 agonist ivuxolimab in advanced cancers. Background for the entire study: Ivuxolimab, which targeted the costimulatory receptor OX40 (CD134), was an agonistic, fully human IgG2 monoclonal antibody. The monotherapy dose-escalation portion (N of about 49 patients) of the phase I ivuxolimab trial is reported in the paper. In the dose-escalation cohort, 82.7% of patients were male, and the mean age was approximately 60 years, with a range of about 23 to 90. Of the roughly 52 dose-escalation patients, hepatocellular carcinoma was present in about 20, melanoma in approximately 15, renal cell carcinoma in 9 and head and neck cancer in 9. Patients were allowed to have had prior anti-PD-1, anti-PD-L1 or anti-CTLA-4 therapy, and approximately 37% of the dose-escalation patients had been treated with checkpoint inhibitors. Peripheral TCRbeta sequencing aimed to test whether ivuxolimab altered TCR sequence diversity and caused clonal T-cell expansion. Intravenous ivuxolimab was administered to patients every 2 weeks at six dose levels: 0.01, 0.1, 0.3, 1.5, 3 and 10 mg/kg. Partial responses occurred in three dose-escalation patients: two with cutaneous melanoma and one with hepatocellular carcinoma. Results the study describes overall, beyond this receptor: Low levels of normalized T-cell clonal expansion were also seen in some patients who did not respond. After ivuxolimab, expanded clones were on average more numerous among CD8+ T cells than among CD4+ T cells. Clonal expansion of both CD4+ and CD8+ blood T cells was observed from baseline to week 6 at doses 0.1 to 3.0 mg/kg. In partial responders in the 0.1-3.0 mg/kg groups, normalized peripheral clonal expansion was found to be among the lowest, especially among CD8+ T cells. Antigen specificity was not determined for the clonally expanded peripheral T cells.

Patients with autoimmune disease history or receiving systemic immunosuppression were excluded from the trial. Peripheral blood for TCR sequencing was drawn from every dose cohort at baseline, at cycle 4 day 1 and at cycle 7 day 1. The samples were taken from a phase I, first-in-human, multicenter, open-label dose-escalation trial of ivuxolimab. Adults with locally advanced or metastatic melanoma, renal cell carcinoma, hepatocellular carcinoma or head and neck squamous cell carcinoma were enrolled in the trial. Before TCR sequencing, CD4+ and CD8+ T cells were separately sorted from peripheral blood. As to this clone: What antigen it recognizes has not been identified. Base-call qualities are not available, and no considerably larger clone is one nucleotide away.

Genomic DNA was extracted from sorted cells for sequencing of the TCRbeta CDR3 region. The immunoSEQ Assay was used for sequencing of TCRbeta CDR3 regions. The immuneACCESS repertoire file appears here via TCRdb, limited to in-frame rearrangements. These files lack a portion of the clones; in checked studies, under half of the deficit traces to unresolved V genes, and the cause of the others is not known. The sample contains around 100,000 clones, about 90% of them found a single time. The top ten hold roughly 0.16% of the sample. This TCR was recovered from an adult with an advanced solid tumor such as melanoma, head and neck, liver or kidney cancer. The specimen was CD4+ or CD8+ T cells sorted from blood, collected in a trial of the OX40 agonist ivuxolimab.

The DNA is TGCGCCAGCAGCTCTCGGACAGGGGGGTCAGATACGCAGTATTTT. This codes for CASSSRTGGSDTQYF. The V and J genes are TRBV5-1 and TRBJ2-3; TRBD1 lines up with 10 middle nucleotides. As encoded in the germline V gene, CDR1 is SGHRS while CDR2 is YFSETQ. V trim: 3 bases; J trim: 4 bases; unmatched bases: 5. Measured from the cysteine to the phenylalanine, the CDR3 is 15 residues long. Just the 45-base CDR3 DNA is kept, in frame starting at base 1. The CDR3 plus the reference TRBV5-1 and TRBJ2-3 genes for the other parts give the full variable domain: KAGVTQTPRYLIKTRGQQVTLSCSPISGHRSVSWYQQTPGQGLQFLFEYFSETQRNKGNFPGRFSGRQFSNSRSEMNVSTLELGDSALYLCASSSRTGGSDTQYFGPGTRLTVL.